This paragraph reports one T cell receptor (beta chain). Its antigen is currently unknown. A much larger clone differs by one base, so this may be a read error. The data were taken from a study of molecular identifiers for immune sequencing clone quantification. About the research overall: Split five ways in replicates, RNA from about 20,000 or 100,000 naive CD8 cells had four portions sequenced. Study-wide points: With a barcode shared among identical TCR molecules, highly expanded clone sizes could be underestimated.

Using its own MiXCR run on the PCR reads, TCRdb lists one record per CDR3 protein. Of about 640,000 distinct CDR3 sequences in the sample, just under 20% were seen once. The CDR3 length is 13 residues. From germline, CDR1 is MDHEN and CDR2 SYDVKM. Sorting was used to obtain naive CD8 T cells (CD8+CD4-CCR7+CD45RA+). J is TRBJ2-5 and V is TRBV28; no firm D call. The clonotype was recovered from a human donor in good health. Some libraries in this study had Jurkat cell RNA spiked in. The source material was naive CD8+ T cells from blood, with Jurkat cell RNA spiked in. Subset given: FACS-sorted CD8+CD4-CCR7+CD45RA+ naive T cells. CDR3 residues: CAGSARPEETQYF. The CDR3 DNA is TGTGCCGGCAGTGCCCGACCAGAAGAGACCCAGTACTTC.